This T cell receptor (beta chain) was identified during a study of T-cell memory formation after mild COVID-19. Across the whole study: Largely, the TCR clusters proved donor specific.

Study-level findings and limits: Shrinking CD4+ clones were chiefly CM and EM; CD8+ ones were chiefly EMRA. Clones shrinking between day 15 and 85 showed a balanced CD4/CD8 split, and those that grew later tilted toward CD4+.

TCRdb called the 5' RACE reads again in MiXCR, with one record for every CDR3 protein. The sample contains roughly 110,000 distinct CDR3 sequences, around 14% of which appear only once. Trimming took off 0 bases at V and 1 base at J, with 13 bases between the two ends. CDR3 size: 17 residues. Germline CDR1 MGHRA, CDR2 YSYEKL. Ten or more counts support this clonotype. The target antigen is unknown. This receptor was taken from a man between 18 and 29 years old who had mild COVID-19 (a few samples of this study predate the infection). Cell type and time point are not known. V is TRBV4-1 and J is TRBJ2-4; no reliable D call. The sequencing input was PBMCs or a T cell subset sorted from them (not recorded which). CDR3 sequence (DNA): TGCGCCAGCAGCCAAGAGATGGGGTGGTACGCCAAAAACATTCAGTACTTC. Translating it yields CASSQEMGWYAKNIQYF.